This is a list of T cell receptor beta chains from one sample in a study of cytomegalovirus exposure and HLA in healthy donors. Sequencing was performed with immunoSEQ multiplex PCR; in TCRdb, only in-frame clones are kept and a portion is missing. Of approximately 100,000 clones listed, about 77% are singletons. Sequenced sample: PBMCs. The receptors were gathered from a woman aged 40 to 49 in good health and CMV-seronegative. CDR3s include the opening cysteine and the closing phenylalanine or tryptophan. The D gene is left open where the match is weak. Part of the rows lack a size; the others show once, few, many or a class for expanded clones.

j_call: TRBJ2-7; d_call: NA; cdr3_length: 14; v_call: TRBV7-2; clone_size: NA; cdr3_aa: CASSTDRLGSEQYF; cdr3_nt: TGTGCCAGCAGCACTGACCGACTTGGATCCGAGCAGTACTTC
j_call: TRBJ1-5; d_call: NA; cdr3_length: 15; v_call: TRBV7-2; clone_size: NA; cdr3_aa: CASSQGRQSNQPQHF; cdr3_nt: TGTGCCAGCAGCCAGGGTCGGCAGTCCAATCAGCCCCAGCATTTT
j_call: TRBJ2-5; d_call: NA; cdr3_length: 13; v_call: TRBV7-3; clone_size: NA; cdr3_aa: CASSPTAEETQYF; cdr3_nt: TGTGCCAGCAGTCCTACAGCAGAAGAGACCCAGTACTTC
j_call: TRBJ1-6; d_call: TRBD1; cdr3_length: 14; v_call: TRBV7-3; clone_size: NA; cdr3_aa: CASSSTGGGSPLHF; cdr3_nt: TGTGCCAGCAGCTCGACAGGGGGGGGTTCACCCCTCCACTTT
j_call: TRBJ1-2; d_call: NA; cdr3_length: 13; v_call: TRBV7-9; clone_size: NA; cdr3_aa: CASSSGTYDGYTF; cdr3_nt: TGTGCCAGCAGCTCAGGGACATACGATGGCTACACCTTC
j_call: TRBJ2-2; d_call: NA; cdr3_length: 15; v_call: TRBV4-1; clone_size: NA; cdr3_aa: CASSQDSSVSGELFF; cdr3_nt: TGCGCCAGCAGCCAAGATAGCTCGGTTTCCGGGGAGCTGTTTTTT
j_call: TRBJ1-2; d_call: NA; cdr3_length: 11; v_call: TRBV7-6; clone_size: NA; cdr3_aa: CASGTDDGYTF; cdr3_nt: TGTGCCAGCGGGACTGATGATGGCTACACCTTC
j_call: TRBJ1-1; d_call: NA; cdr3_length: 13; v_call: TRBV6-6; clone_size: NA; cdr3_aa: CASSRVSNTEAFF; cdr3_nt: TGTGCCAGCAGTCGAGTCTCTAACACTGAAGCTTTCTTT
j_call: TRBJ1-5; d_call: TRBD1; cdr3_length: 13; v_call: TRBV6-5; clone_size: NA; cdr3_aa: CASRTGENQPQHF; cdr3_nt: TGTGCCAGCCGGACAGGGGAAAATCAGCCCCAGCATTTT
j_call: TRBJ2-5; d_call: NA; cdr3_length: 13; v_call: TRBV2; clone_size: NA; cdr3_aa: CASSAGSRETQYF; cdr3_nt: TGTGCCAGCAGTGCGGGAAGCAGGGAGACCCAGTACTTC
j_call: TRBJ1-2; d_call: NA; cdr3_length: 12; v_call: TRBV10-3; clone_size: NA; cdr3_aa: CAISESAYGYTF; cdr3_nt: TGTGCCATCAGTGAGTCGGCCTATGGCTACACCTTC
j_call: TRBJ1-5; d_call: NA; cdr3_length: 15; v_call: TRBV6-1; clone_size: NA; cdr3_aa: CASSPQCSGNQPQHF; cdr3_nt: TGTGCCAGCAGTCCACAGTGTTCGGGCAATCAGCCCCAGCATTTT
j_call: TRBJ1-4; d_call: TRBD1; cdr3_length: 15; v_call: TRBV4-1; clone_size: once; cdr3_aa: CASSQQGTAYEKLFF; cdr3_nt: TGCGCCAGCAGCCAACAAGGGACAGCCTATGAAAAACTGTTTTTT
j_call: TRBJ2-2; d_call: NA; cdr3_length: 15; v_call: TRBV5-1; clone_size: once; cdr3_aa: CASSLGRVNTGELFF; cdr3_nt: TGCGCCAGCAGCTTGGGCAGGGTGAACACCGGGGAGCTGTTTTTT
j_call: TRBJ1-5; d_call: TRBD1; cdr3_length: 16; v_call: TRBV6-1; clone_size: NA; cdr3_aa: CASSERGGQVNQPQHF; cdr3_nt: TGTGCCAGCAGTGAACGTGGCGGACAGGTGAATCAGCCCCAGCATTTT
j_call: TRBJ2-2; d_call: TRBD2; cdr3_length: 15; v_call: TRBV5-1; clone_size: NA; cdr3_aa: CASSSGTGNTGELFF; cdr3_nt: TGCGCCAGCTCGAGCGGGACGGGGAACACCGGGGAGCTGTTTTTT